Below, 28 T cell receptor beta chains from the same sample are listed, as sequenced in a study of blood T cell repertoires in COVID-19. Clones were sequenced by immunoSEQ multiplex PCR, and TCRdb holds only the in-frame ones, with some missing. The sample contains a few hundred thousand clones, around 91% of which appear only once. Sequencing was performed on PBMCs or T cells enriched from blood (not recorded which). The source is a woman in her thirties or forties who had recovered from COVID-19.

The gene calls are TRBV6-5 and TRBJ2-3; D is unresolved. Germline V gene data show CDR1 as MNHEY and CDR2 as SVGAGI. The CDR3 loop spans 16 amino acids. V lost 0 bases to trimming and J lost 4 bases, with 14 bases between them. CDR3 protein: CASSYSSGVGSDTQYF. For the CDR3, the DNA is TGTGCCAGCAGTTACTCGAGTGGCGTGGGCTCAGATACGCAGTATTTT.

The chain employs TRBV9 and TRBJ2-7; 12 bases map to TRBD2. Germline V gene sequence: CDR1 SGDLS, CDR2 YYNGEE. Trimming removed 4 bases from V and 6 bases from J; junction bases left unmatched: 11. CDR3 length: 16 amino acids. The CDR3 DNA sequence: TGTGCCAGCAGCCCCCCACTAGCGGGGGGCCGAAGCGAGCAGTACTTC. It codes for CASSPPLAGGRSEQYF. The full variable domain, completed using reference TRBV9 and TRBJ2-7, is DSGVTQTPKHLITATGQRVTLRCSPRSGDLSVYWYQQSLDQGLQFLIQYYNGEERAKGNILERFSAQQFPDLHSELNLSSLELGDSALYFCASSPPLAGGRSEQYFGPGTRLTVT.

The rearrangement joins TRBV4-2 to TRBJ1-5; D gene unclear. Germline V CDR1 and CDR2: LGHNA, YNFKEQ. The CDR3 extends over 15 amino acids. Trimming stripped 1 base from V and 6 bases from J, with 13 bases between. CDR3 residues: CASSQGQLVGQPQHF. In nucleotides, the CDR3 is TGTGCCAGCAGCCAAGGACAATTGGTGGGTCAGCCCCAGCATTTT.

V is TRBV18 and J is TRBJ2-2, with D hard to call. Germline lookup yields CDR1 KGHSH and CDR2 LQKENI. The CDR3 covers 17 residues. Between the trimmed V and J ends, which lost 6 bases and 1 base, there was a span of 18 bases. The CDR3 DNA follows: TGTGCCAGCTCCCTCGCTCGACACACGGTGAACACCGGGGAGCTGTTTTTT. It encodes CASSLARHTVNTGELFF.

The chain has TRBV5-1 and TRBJ2-2, with 7 bases that match TRBD1. CDR3 length: 14 residues. From germline, CDR1 is SGHRS and CDR2 YFSETQ. Germline trimming cut 2 bases from V and 3 bases from J; bases unmatched to any gene: 1. CDR3 nucleotides: TGCGCCAGCAGCTTCCAGGGGGACACCGGGGAGCTGTTTTTT. Translating it yields CASSFQGDTGELFF. Combining the CDR3 with reference TRBV5-1 and TRBJ2-2 gives the whole variable domain KAGVTQTPRYLIKTRGQQVTLSCSPISGHRSVSWYQQTPGQGLQFLFEYFSETQRNKGNFPGRFSGRQFSNSRSEMNVSTLELGDSALYLCASSFQGDTGELFFGEGSRLTVL.

Written as DNA, the CDR3 is TGCGCCAGCAGCTTCACAGGTCCCAATCAGCCCCAGCATTTT. This encodes CASSFTGPNQPQHF. The chain combines TRBV5-1 with TRBJ1-5, with a weak D call TRBD1 (5 bases). The germline V gene has CDR1 SGHRS and CDR2 YFSETQ. CDR3 length equals 14 residues. The V end was cut by 2 bases, the J end by 3 bases, with 9 bases between.

The chain recombines TRBV3-1 (or the pseudogene TRBV3-2) with TRBJ2-7, with 13 nucleotides matching TRBD2. V was clipped by 5 bases and J by 3 bases; unmatched bases: 7. The CDR3 is 16 residues long. The V gene's germline CDR1 is LGHDT and CDR2 YNNKEL (reference sequence). The CDR3 DNA follows: TGTGCCAGCAGCAGACAACTAGCGGGGGGGCTCTACGAGCAGTACTTC. This sequence encodes CASSRQLAGGLYEQYF.

The chain has TRBV12-5 and TRBJ1-4, with a possible D match to TRBD1 (5 bases). This CDR3 region has 14 residues. Germline assignment: CDR1 LGHNT and CDR2 FRNRAP. Trimming shortened V by 8 bases and J by 5 bases, and 15 bases separated the two germline ends. In DNA form, the CDR3 reads TGTGCTAGTCTTGCGGTGGGGGGGAATGAAAAACTGTTTTTT. Translated: CASLAVGGNEKLFF.

The V gene is TRBV10-3, the J gene TRBJ1-1; D call uncertain. The CDR3 runs to 14 residues. Germline-derived CDR1 and CDR2 are ENHRY and SYGVKD. Trimming left V 5 bases short and J 1 base short, with 11 bases between. The CDR3 DNA reads as TGTGCCATCAGTCTATACCCGCAGAACACTGAAGCTTTCTTT. This sequence encodes CAISLYPQNTEAFF.

V is TRBV28 and J is TRBJ2-3; 7 positions agree with TRBD1. V lost 6 bases to trimming and J lost 0 bases; unmatched junction nucleotides: 6. The CDR3 covers 15 residues. Germline-derived CDR1 and CDR2 are MDHEN and SYDVKM. The CDR3, as DNA: TGTGCCAGCAGCTTTTTACAGGGGAGCACAGATACGCAGTATTTT. Its protein is CASSFLQGSTDTQYF.

The rearrangement uses TRBV27 and TRBJ2-5; TRBD1 aligns across 9 bases. The CDR3 extends over 16 amino acids. With 0 bases clipped from V and 4 bases from J, the junction kept 6 bases outside the gene matches. The germline gives CDR1 MNHEY, CDR2 SMNVEV (reference sequence). This chain's CDR3 is CASSLSFTGGRETQYF. The CDR3 DNA reads TGTGCCAGCAGTTTATCCTTTACAGGGGGCAGAGAGACCCAGTACTTC.

This chain joins TRBV9 and TRBJ1-1; 10 bases line up with TRBD1. The J segment lost 4 bases and the V segment lost 0 bases, leaving 18 bases of the junction unmatched. The length of the CDR3 is 20 residues. Germline CDR1 reads SGDLS; CDR2 reads YYNGEE. Written as DNA, the CDR3 is TGTGCCAGCAGCGTAGTCGGGACAGGGGATATCCCGCGGGGCGGCACTGAAGCTTTCTTT. Translation: CASSVVGTGDIPRGGTEAFF.

The chain is built from TRBV7-8 and TRBJ2-1; 9 bases line up with TRBD1. J gave up 7 bases and V 5 bases, and 3 bases lay outside the gene matches. The CDR3 has 13 residues. Per germline, CDR1 SGHVS and CDR2 FQNEAQ. This CDR3 reads CASSADRGNEQFF. The CDR3 DNA is TGTGCCAGCAGCGCGGACAGGGGAAATGAGCAGTTCTTC.

The chain recombines TRBV5-8 with TRBJ1-6; 8 positions match TRBD1. Per germline, CDR1 SGHTS and CDR2 YDEGEE. V trimming: 4 bases; J trimming: 9 bases; junction bases outside the gene matches: 9. The CDR3 runs 15 residues. DNA for the CDR3: TGTGCCAGCAGCGGGGGACAGGTACTCAGTTCACCCCTCCACTTT. Translation gives CASSGGQVLSSPLHF.

V gene TRBV9 combines with J gene TRBJ2-1; 12 bases agree with TRBD2. J lost 0 bases, V lost 2 bases, and 6 bases had no gene match. The CDR3 loop spans 18 amino acids. The germline CDR1 and CDR2 sequences are SGDLS and YYNGEE. CDR3 nucleotide sequence: TGTGCCAGCAGCGTGGGGACTAGCGGGTTCCGCTCCTACAATGAGCAGTTCTTC. This translates into CASSVGTSGFRSYNEQFF.

The J gene is TRBJ2-3, the V gene TRBV4-3; tentatively, D is TRBD1 (6 bases). The CDR3 extends over 16 amino acids. The V end was cut by 2 bases, the J end by 2 bases, with 14 bases between. Germline V gene sequence: CDR1 LGHNA, CDR2 YSLEER. CDR3 bases: TGCGCCAGCAGCCAATTAAAAGGGGGATACACAGATACGCAGTATTTT. Its protein is CASSQLKGGYTDTQYF.

The chain has TRBV10-2 and TRBJ2-1, with TRBD2 as a possible D gene (6 bases). Germline CDR1 is WSHSY and CDR2 is SAAADI. The V end was cut by 7 bases, the J end by 6 bases, with 16 bases between. There are 14 residues in the CDR3. CDR3 protein: CASKLAGGANEQFF. The CDR3 DNA sequence: TGCGCCAGCAAACTAGCCGGTGGAGCCAATGAGCAGTTCTTC.

The chain is built from TRBV29-1 and TRBJ2-1; 15 bases match TRBD2. CDR3 size: 12 residues. CDR1 is SQVTM and CDR2 is ANQGSEA in the germline V gene. The junction had 4 bases not matched to a gene; V was cut back by 3 bases and J by 16 bases. The CDR3, as DNA: TGCAGCGTTGAGGGACTAGCGGGGGGTAACTTCTTC. This sequence encodes CSVEGLAGGNFF.

V gene TRBV2 combines with J gene TRBJ2-7; D remains unclear. The CDR3 loop spans 15 amino acids. V lost 1 base, J lost 0 bases, and 10 bases lay in between. CDR1 is SNHLY, CDR2 FYNNEI, per germline. CDR3 DNA sequence: TGTGCCAGCAGTGAAGATCAGGTACGCTCCTACGAGCAGTACTTC. It is translated as CASSEDQVRSYEQYF. Full variable domain (outside the CDR3, taken from reference TRBV2 and TRBJ2-7): EPEVTQTPSHQVTQMGQEVILRCVPISNHLYFYWYRQILGQKVEFLVSFYNNEISEKSEIFDDQFSVERPDGSNFTLKIRSTKLEDSAMYFCASSEDQVRSYEQYFGPGTRLTVT.

V is TRBV5-1 and J is TRBJ1-5, with 7 bases aligning to TRBD1. CDR1 is SGHRS, CDR2 YFSETQ, per germline. The CDR3 loop spans 13 amino acids. V trimming: 4 bases; J trimming: 7 bases; junction bases outside the gene matches: 5. CDR3 loop: CASSKTGDQPQHF. The CDR3 bases are TGCGCCAGCAGCAAAACAGGGGACCAGCCCCAGCATTTT.

The table lists this clone with a count of one. The chain couples TRBV15 to TRBJ2-3, with 9 bases that match TRBD2. The CDR3 is made up of 17 amino acids. CDR1 LNHNV and CDR2 YYDKDF come from the germline V gene (reference sequence). J was trimmed by 0 bases and V by 5 bases; bases with no gene match: 9. The CDR3, as DNA: TGTGCCACCAGCGGGCTAGCGGGGTTTACTAGCACAGATACGCAGTATTTT. Translation: CATSGLAGFTSTDTQYF.

The chain is built from TRBV28 and TRBJ2-1; D is unclear. The CDR3 runs to 14 residues. Germline CDR1 and CDR2: MDHEN and SYDVKM. The V end lost 3 bases, the J end lost 4 bases, and 10 bases lay between the germline ends. For the CDR3, the DNA is TGTGCCAGCAGTTTCCTACCAAGATACAATGAGCAGTTCTTC. Translating it yields CASSFLPRYNEQFF. Drawing the rest from reference TRBV28 and TRBJ2-1, the complete variable domain is DVKVTQSSRYLVKRTGEKVFLECVQDMDHENMFWYRQDPGLGLRLIYFSYDVKMKEKGDIPEGYSVSREKKERFSLILESASTNQTSMYLCASSFLPRYNEQFFGPGTRLTVL.

V is TRBV30 and J is TRBJ1-5, with unresolved D. V dropped 0 bases and J dropped 5 bases, with 8 bases sitting between them. Germline V CDR1 and CDR2: GTSNPN, SVGIG (reference sequence). CDR3 length: 13 amino acids. The CDR3 region has the DNA TGTGCCTGGAGTGTCGACGGGGATCAGCCCCAGCATTTT. This encodes CAWSVDGDQPQHF.

The V gene is TRBV6-2 or TRBV6-3, the J gene TRBJ2-3; 7 bases fit TRBD2. V trimming: 2 bases; J trimming: 3 bases; junction bases outside the gene matches: 2. The length of the CDR3 is 14 residues. CDR1 and CDR2 (germline): MNHEY, SVGEGT. This chain's CDR3 is CASSYPGGTDTQYF. As DNA, the CDR3 is TGTGCCAGCAGTTACCCGGGGGGAACAGATACGCAGTATTTT.

The rearrangement uses TRBV30 and TRBJ1-1; 7 bases are a match to TRBD1. Germline V gene sequence: CDR1 GTSNPN, CDR2 SVGIG (reference sequence). The V and J ends lost 0 bases and 4 bases, in that order; junction bases with no gene match: 5. The CDR3 extends over 14 amino acids. The CDR3 loop reads CAWSVTTGATEAFF. CDR3 nucleotides: TGTGCCTGGAGTGTCACAACAGGGGCCACTGAAGCTTTCTTT.

CDR3 region: CASRGDRGNNEQFF. The DNA for the CDR3 is TGTGCCAGCAGAGGGGACAGGGGGAACAATGAGCAGTTCTTC. The chain carries TRBV27 and TRBJ2-1; the match to TRBD1 covers 11 bases. V dropped 6 bases and J dropped 5; count of bases not matched to a gene: 3. Germline V gene lookup returns CDR1 MNHEY and CDR2 SMNVEV (reference sequence). The CDR3 spans 14 residues.

This chain joins TRBV30 and TRBJ1-2; D ambiguous. With 0 bases removed from V and 4 bases from J, the gap between germline ends came to 15 bases. The CDR3 contains 15 residues. CDR1 is GTSNPN, CDR2 SVGIG, per germline (reference sequence). CDR3 sequence reads: CAWSVNVRGGYGYTF. CDR3 coding DNA: TGTGCCTGGAGTGTAAACGTACGGGGAGGCTATGGCTACACCTTC.

The V call is TRBV5-4, the J call TRBJ1-2; 9 nucleotides align to TRBD1. Germline CDR1 and CDR2: SGHNT and YYREEE (reference sequence). The length of the CDR3 is 16 residues. Trimming at V came to 6 bases and at J to 2 bases, leaving 11 bases not matched to a gene. This CDR3 is CASTGQGPGLNYGYTF. DNA for the CDR3: TGTGCCAGCACCGGACAGGGGCCCGGCTTAAACTATGGCTACACCTTC.